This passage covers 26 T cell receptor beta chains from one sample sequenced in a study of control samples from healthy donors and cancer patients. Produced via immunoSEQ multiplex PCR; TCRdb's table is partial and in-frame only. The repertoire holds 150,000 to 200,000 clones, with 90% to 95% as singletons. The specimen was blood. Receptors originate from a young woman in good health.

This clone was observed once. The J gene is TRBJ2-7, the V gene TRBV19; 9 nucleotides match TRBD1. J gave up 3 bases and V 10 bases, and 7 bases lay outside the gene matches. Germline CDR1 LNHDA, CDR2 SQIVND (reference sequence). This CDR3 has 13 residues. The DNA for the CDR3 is TGTGCCACTAACCGGGACAGGGTCTACGAGCAGTACTTC. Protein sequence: CATNRDRVYEQYF.

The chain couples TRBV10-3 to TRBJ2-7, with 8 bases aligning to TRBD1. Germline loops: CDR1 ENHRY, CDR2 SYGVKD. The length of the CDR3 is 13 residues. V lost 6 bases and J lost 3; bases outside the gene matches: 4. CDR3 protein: CAISRQGNYEQYF. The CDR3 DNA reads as TGTGCCATCAGCCGACAGGGGAACTACGAGCAGTACTTC.

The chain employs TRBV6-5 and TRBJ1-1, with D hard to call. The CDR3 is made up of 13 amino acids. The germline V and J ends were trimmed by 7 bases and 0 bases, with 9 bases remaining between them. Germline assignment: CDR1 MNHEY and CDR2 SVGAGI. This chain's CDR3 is CASKGRMNTEAFF. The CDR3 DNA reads TGTGCCAGCAAAGGACGGATGAACACTGAAGCTTTCTTT.

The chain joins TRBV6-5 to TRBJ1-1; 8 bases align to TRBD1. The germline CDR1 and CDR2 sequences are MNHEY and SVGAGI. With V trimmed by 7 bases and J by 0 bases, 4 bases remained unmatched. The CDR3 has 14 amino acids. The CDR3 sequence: CASTRQGMNTEAFF. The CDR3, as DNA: TGTGCCAGCACCCGACAGGGGATGAACACTGAAGCTTTCTTT.

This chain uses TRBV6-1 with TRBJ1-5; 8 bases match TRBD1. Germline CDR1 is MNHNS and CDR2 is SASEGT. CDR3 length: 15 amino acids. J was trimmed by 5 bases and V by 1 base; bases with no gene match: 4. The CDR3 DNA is TGTGCCAGCAGTGAAGGGGACAGGTTTTATCAGCCCCAGCATTTT. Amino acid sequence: CASSEGDRFYQPQHF.

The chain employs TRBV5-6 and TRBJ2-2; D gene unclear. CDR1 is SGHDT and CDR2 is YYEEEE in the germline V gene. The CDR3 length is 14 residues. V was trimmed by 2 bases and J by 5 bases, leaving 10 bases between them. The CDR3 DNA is TGTGCCAGCAGCTTCGTCTCGCGGACCGGGGAGCTGTTTTTT. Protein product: CASSFVSRTGELFF. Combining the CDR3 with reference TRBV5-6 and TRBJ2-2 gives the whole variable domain DAGVTQSPTHLIKTRGQQVTLRCSPKSGHDTVSWYQQALGQGPQFIFQYYEEEERQRGNFPDRFSGHQFPNYSSELNVNALLLGDSALYLCASSFVSRTGELFFGEGSRLTVL.

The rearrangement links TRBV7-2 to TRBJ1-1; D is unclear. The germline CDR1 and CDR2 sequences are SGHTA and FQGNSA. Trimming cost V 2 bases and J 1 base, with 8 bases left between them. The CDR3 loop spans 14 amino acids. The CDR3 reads CASSLRTGNTEAFF. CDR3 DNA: TGTGCCAGCAGCTTACGAACGGGGAACACTGAAGCTTTCTTT.

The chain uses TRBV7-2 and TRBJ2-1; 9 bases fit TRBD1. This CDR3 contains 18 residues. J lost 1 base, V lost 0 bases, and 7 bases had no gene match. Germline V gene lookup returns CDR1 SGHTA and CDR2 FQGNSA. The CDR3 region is CASSLAPTGGRSYNEQFF. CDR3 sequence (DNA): TGTGCCAGCAGCTTAGCGCCAACAGGGGGCCGGTCCTACAATGAGCAGTTCTTC.

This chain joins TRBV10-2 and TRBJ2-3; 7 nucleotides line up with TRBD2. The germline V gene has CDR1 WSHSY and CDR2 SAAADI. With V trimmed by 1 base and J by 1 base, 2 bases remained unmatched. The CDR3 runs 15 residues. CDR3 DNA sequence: TGCGCCAGCAGTGAGTTGGGGGGGGGCACAGATACGCAGTATTTT. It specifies CASSELGGGTDTQYF.

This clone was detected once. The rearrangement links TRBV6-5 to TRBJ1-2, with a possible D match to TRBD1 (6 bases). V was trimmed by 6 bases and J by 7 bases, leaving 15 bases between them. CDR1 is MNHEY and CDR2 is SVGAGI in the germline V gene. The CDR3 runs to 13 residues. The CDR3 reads CASRDRDIAGYTF. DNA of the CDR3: TGTGCCAGCAGAGACCGGGACATAGCTGGCTACACCTTC.

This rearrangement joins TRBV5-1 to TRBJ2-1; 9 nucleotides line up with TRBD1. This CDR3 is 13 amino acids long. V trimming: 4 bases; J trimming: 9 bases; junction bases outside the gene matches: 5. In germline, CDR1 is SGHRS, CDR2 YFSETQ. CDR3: CASSAGQGREQFF. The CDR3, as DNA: TGCGCCAGCAGCGCCGGACAGGGGCGTGAGCAGTTCTTC.

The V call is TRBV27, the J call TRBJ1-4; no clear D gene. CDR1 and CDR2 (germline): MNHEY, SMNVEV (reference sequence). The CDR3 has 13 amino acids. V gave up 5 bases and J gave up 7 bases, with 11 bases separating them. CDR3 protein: CASSRREGEKLFF. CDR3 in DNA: TGTGCCAGCAGTCGACGGGAGGGTGAAAAACTGTTTTTT.

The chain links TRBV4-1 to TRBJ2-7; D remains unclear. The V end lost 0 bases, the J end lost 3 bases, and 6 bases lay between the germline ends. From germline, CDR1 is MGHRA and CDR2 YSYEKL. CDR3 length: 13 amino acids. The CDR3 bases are TGCGCCAGCAGCCAAGATCTTTTCTACGAGCAGTACTTC. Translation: CASSQDLFYEQYF.

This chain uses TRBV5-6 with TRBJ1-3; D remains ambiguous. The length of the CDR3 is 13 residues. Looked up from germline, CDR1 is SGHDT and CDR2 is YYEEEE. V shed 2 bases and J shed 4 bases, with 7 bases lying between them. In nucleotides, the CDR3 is TGTGCCAGCAGCTTCCCCGCCGGAAACACCATATATTTT. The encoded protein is CASSFPAGNTIYF.

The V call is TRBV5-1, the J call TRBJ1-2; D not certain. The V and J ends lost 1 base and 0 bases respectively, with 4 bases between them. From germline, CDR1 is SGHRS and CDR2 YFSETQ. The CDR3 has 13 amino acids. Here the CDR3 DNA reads TGCGCCAGCAGCTTGAGGTCTAACTATGGCTACACCTTC. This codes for CASSLRSNYGYTF.

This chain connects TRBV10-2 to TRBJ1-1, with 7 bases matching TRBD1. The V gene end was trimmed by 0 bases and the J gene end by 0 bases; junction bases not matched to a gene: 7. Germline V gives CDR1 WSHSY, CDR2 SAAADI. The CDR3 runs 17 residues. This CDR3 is CASSESSRGWMNTEAFF. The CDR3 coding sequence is TGCGCCAGCAGTGAGTCGAGCAGGGGGTGGATGAACACTGAAGCTTTCTTT.

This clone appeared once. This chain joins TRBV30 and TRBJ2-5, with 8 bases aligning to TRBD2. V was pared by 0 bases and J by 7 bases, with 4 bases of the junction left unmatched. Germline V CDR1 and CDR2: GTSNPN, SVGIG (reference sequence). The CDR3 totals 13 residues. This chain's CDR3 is CAWSVREGGTQYF. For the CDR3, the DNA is TGTGCCTGGAGTGTTCGGGAGGGCGGGACCCAGTACTTC.

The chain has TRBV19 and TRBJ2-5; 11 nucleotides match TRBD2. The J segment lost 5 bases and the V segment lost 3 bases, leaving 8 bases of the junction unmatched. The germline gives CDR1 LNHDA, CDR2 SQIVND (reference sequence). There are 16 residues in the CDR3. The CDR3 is CASSMLLAGGGETQYF. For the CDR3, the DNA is TGTGCCAGTAGTATGCTTCTAGCGGGAGGCGGGGAGACCCAGTACTTC.

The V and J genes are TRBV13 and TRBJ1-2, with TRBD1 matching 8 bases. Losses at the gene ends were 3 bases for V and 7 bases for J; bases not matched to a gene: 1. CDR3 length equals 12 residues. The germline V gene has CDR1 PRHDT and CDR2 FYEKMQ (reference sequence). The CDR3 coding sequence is TGTGCCAGCAGCTTCAGGGGGCGTGGCTACACCTTC. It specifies CASSFRGRGYTF.

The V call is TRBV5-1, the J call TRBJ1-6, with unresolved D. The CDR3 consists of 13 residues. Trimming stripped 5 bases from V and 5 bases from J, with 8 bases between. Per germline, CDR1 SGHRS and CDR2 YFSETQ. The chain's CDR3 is CASRQDHNSPLHF. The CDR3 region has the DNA TGCGCCAGCAGGCAGGACCATAATTCACCCCTCCACTTT.

The CDR3 is CASSLGQGPQYF. The CDR3 DNA follows: TGTGCCAGCAGTTTGGGACAGGGGCCGCAGTACTTC. V is TRBV28 and J is TRBJ2-7; 10 positions agree with TRBD1. This CDR3 has 12 amino acids. Germline V gene lookup returns CDR1 MDHEN and CDR2 SYDVKM. The J segment lost 9 bases and the V segment lost 3 bases, leaving 2 bases of the junction unmatched.

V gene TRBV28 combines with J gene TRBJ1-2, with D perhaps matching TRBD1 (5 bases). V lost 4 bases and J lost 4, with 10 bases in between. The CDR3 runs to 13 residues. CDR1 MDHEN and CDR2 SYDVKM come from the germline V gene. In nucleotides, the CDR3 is TGTGCCAGCAGTTCGGGACCCTTCTATGGCTACACCTTC. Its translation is CASSSGPFYGYTF.

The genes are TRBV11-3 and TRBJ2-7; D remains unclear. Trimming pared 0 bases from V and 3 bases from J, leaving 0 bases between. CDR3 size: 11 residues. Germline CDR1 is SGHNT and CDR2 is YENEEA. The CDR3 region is CASSLDYEQYF. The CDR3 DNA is TGTGCCAGCAGCTTAGACTACGAGCAGTACTTC.

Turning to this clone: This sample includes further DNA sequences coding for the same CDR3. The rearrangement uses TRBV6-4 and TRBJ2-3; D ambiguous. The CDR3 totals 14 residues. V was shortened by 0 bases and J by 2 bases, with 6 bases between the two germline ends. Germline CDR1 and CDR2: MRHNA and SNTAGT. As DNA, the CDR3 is TGTGCCAGCAGTGACTCAGGTTCCACAGATACGCAGTATTTT. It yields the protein CASSDSGSTDTQYF.

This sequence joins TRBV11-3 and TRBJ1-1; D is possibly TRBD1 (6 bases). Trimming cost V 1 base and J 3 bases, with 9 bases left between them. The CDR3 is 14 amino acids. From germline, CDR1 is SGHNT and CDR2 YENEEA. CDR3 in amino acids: CASSLGQGYTEAFF. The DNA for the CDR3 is TGTGCCAGCAGCTTAGGGCAGGGGTACACTGAAGCTTTCTTT.

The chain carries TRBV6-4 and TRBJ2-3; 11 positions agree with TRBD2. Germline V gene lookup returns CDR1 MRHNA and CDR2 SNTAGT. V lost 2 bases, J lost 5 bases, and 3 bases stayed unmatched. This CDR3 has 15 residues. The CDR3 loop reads CASSDTSGSRDTQYF. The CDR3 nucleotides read TGTGCCAGCAGTGACACTAGCGGGAGTAGAGATACGCAGTATTTT.